This passage covers 27 T cell receptor beta chains from one sample sequenced in a study of shared clonotypes between healthy human individuals (dated by TCRdb to 2020 to 2022). Receptor libraries were prepared by the immunoSEQ multiplex PCR assay. TCRdb mirrors the immuneACCESS table, restricted to in-frame sequences. Some clones are absent from its copies; in checked studies, under half trace to an unresolved V gene, and the reason for the others is unknown. For this sample there are about half a million clones; roughly 80% appear just once. The ten largest clones capture roughly an eighth of the sample. Sequencing used PBMCs. The receptors come from a woman between 40 and 50 years old in good health. Some clones in this sample may be carry-over from other donors' samples.

This chain links TRBV15 with TRBJ2-7, with 9 bases fitting TRBD1. Germline CDR1 reads LNHNV; CDR2 reads YYDKDF (reference sequence). The CDR3 sequence is 15 residues long. V lost 3 bases to trimming and J lost 3 bases; unmatched junction nucleotides: 6. The CDR3 DNA reads as TGTGCCACCAGCAGTGGACAGGGGATCTTCTACGAGCAGTACTTC. This codes for CATSSGQGIFYEQYF.

This chain connects TRBV15 to TRBJ1-1, with 9 bases fitting TRBD1. V lost 3 bases, J lost 6 bases, and 5 bases stayed unmatched. From germline, CDR1 is LNHNV and CDR2 YYDKDF (reference sequence). CDR3 length: 14 residues. This chain's CDR3 is CATSRVDRGAEAFF. Written as DNA, the CDR3 is TGTGCCACCAGCAGGGTGGACAGGGGTGCTGAAGCTTTCTTT.

In its sample, this clone was seen once. This likely traces to a read error, being one base from a far larger clone. In the same sample, other DNA sequences code for this CDR3. This chain connects TRBV6-6 to TRBJ1-1, with 7 bases lining up with TRBD1. The CDR3 contains 14 residues. Per the germline V gene, CDR1 is MNHNY and CDR2 is SVGAGI (reference sequence). The V and J ends lost 0 bases and 7 bases, in that order; junction bases with no gene match: 5. CDR3 coding DNA: TGTGCCAGCAGTTACTCTACCAGGGGGGATGAAGCTTTCTTT. Translation: CASSYSTRGDEAFF.

This clone showed up just a few times. The chain employs TRBV14 and TRBJ1-1; D remains ambiguous. Germline CDR1 SGHDN, CDR2 FVKESK. With 4 bases removed from V and 3 bases from J, the gap between germline ends came to 12 bases. The CDR3 is 14 residues long. The CDR3 protein is CASSPQKWDTEAFF. DNA for the CDR3: TGTGCCAGCAGCCCGCAAAAATGGGACACTGAAGCTTTCTTT.

The chain links TRBV5-4 to TRBJ2-7; D is ambiguous. CDR3 length: 11 residues. Germline lookup yields CDR1 SGHNT and CDR2 YYREEE (reference sequence). V was pared by 1 base and J by 7 bases, with 6 bases between. CDR3 region: CASSLPREQYF. For the CDR3, the DNA is TGTGCCAGCAGCTTGCCTCGGGAGCAGTACTTC.

For this clone: A far larger clone is off by one base, so a read error is likely. The chain combines TRBV6-6 with TRBJ2-2, with D possibly called TRBD1 or TRBD2 (5 bases each). Trimming stripped 6 bases from V and 4 bases from J, with 12 bases between. The germline V gene has CDR1 MNHNY and CDR2 SVGAGI (reference sequence). The CDR3 contains 14 residues. CDR3 sequence reads: CASRSGTGTGELFF. The CDR3 DNA sequence: TGTGCCAGCAGGTCAGGGACGGGCACCGGGGAGCTGTTTTTT.

The chain combines TRBV19 with TRBJ1-1, with a tentative D call TRBD1 (5 bases). Germline CDR1 and CDR2: LNHDA and SQIVND (reference sequence). The CDR3 consists of 14 residues. The V and J ends lost 6 bases and 1 base respectively, with 12 bases between them. In DNA form, the CDR3 reads TGTGCCAGTAGGAAGACAGCCTCGAACACTGAAGCTTTCTTT. Protein sequence: CASRKTASNTEAFF.

The chain joins TRBV5-1 to TRBJ1-1, with a tentative D call TRBD1 (6 bases). This CDR3 is built from 15 residues. Germline CDR1 SGHRS, CDR2 YFSETQ. V lost 3 bases and J lost 0, with 12 bases in between. CDR3 coding DNA: TGCGCCAGCAGCTCCAGGACAGAGATGAACACTGAAGCTTTCTTT. This translates into CASSSRTEMNTEAFF.

The rearrangement uses TRBV2 and TRBJ1-1, with a tentative D call TRBD1 (5 bases). The CDR3 runs to 13 residues. Germline values: CDR1 SNHLY, CDR2 FYNNEI. With 6 bases removed from V and 5 bases from J, the gap between germline ends came to 13 bases. The CDR3, as DNA: TGTGCCAGCAGGGGACTTCTTGGGACTGAAGCTTTCTTT. This encodes CASRGLLGTEAFF.

The chain carries TRBV10-2 and TRBJ2-5; 8 bases are shared with TRBD1. CDR1 and CDR2 (germline): WSHSY, SAAADI. V shed 1 base and J 4 bases; nucleotides not matched to a gene: 5. The CDR3 runs 15 residues. The chain's CDR3 is CASSEFGRGRETQYF. As DNA, the CDR3 is TGCGCCAGCAGTGAGTTTGGCAGGGGGCGAGAGACCCAGTACTTC.

The chain joins TRBV4-3 to TRBJ2-1; no clear D. CDR3 length: 16 amino acids. Germline V gene sequence: CDR1 LGHNA, CDR2 YSLEER. Trimming took 8 bases from V and 8 from J, leaving 25 bases between them. CDR3 sequence reads: CASSTPSGRSADEQFF. CDR3 coding DNA: TGCGCCAGCTCCACGCCCTCAGGTCGGTCTGCAGATGAGCAGTTCTTC.

This clone was observed a single time. J is TRBJ1-2 and V is TRBV28, with 7 bases aligning to TRBD1. CDR3 length: 13 amino acids. Germline values: CDR1 MDHEN, CDR2 SYDVKM. V dropped 6 bases and J dropped 2; count of bases not matched to a gene: 3. The CDR3: CASSAGQNYGYTF. The CDR3 nucleotides read TGTGCCAGCAGCGCGGGACAGAACTATGGCTACACCTTC.

Turning to this clone: One base separates it from a far larger clone, so it is likely a read error. The gene calls are TRBV6-1 and TRBJ1-5, with TRBD1 matching 7 bases. CDR1 and CDR2 from the germline V gene are MNHNS and SASEGT. The CDR3 is 14 residues long. The chain's CDR3 is CATAGQHSNRPQHF. DNA for the CDR3: TGTGCCACCGCGGGACAGCATAGCAATCGGCCCCAGCATTTT.

The chain employs TRBV18 and TRBJ1-4; no reliable D call. Germline CDR1 is KGHSH and CDR2 is LQKENI. CDR3 length: 13 amino acids. V lost 8 bases and J lost 5, with 12 bases in between. The CDR3 DNA follows: TGTGCCAGCCGAACAGTCATAAATGAAAAACTGTTTTTT. Amino acids: CASRTVINEKLFF.

This clone showed up just once. This sequence joins TRBV7-6 and TRBJ2-3; TRBD1 might be the D (6 bases). The V and J ends lost 5 bases and 0 bases respectively, with 15 bases between them. This CDR3 has 16 amino acids. Germline V gives CDR1 SGHVS, CDR2 FNYEAQ. CDR3: CASSARGQPSTDTQYF. CDR3 coding DNA: TGTGCCAGCAGCGCCCGAGGACAGCCTAGCACAGATACGCAGTATTTT. Variable domain in full (rest from reference TRBV7-6 and TRBJ2-3): GAGVSQSPRYKVTKRGQDVALRCDPISGHVSLYWYRQALGQGPEFLTYFNYEAQQDKSGLPNDRFSAERPEGSISTLTIQRTEQRDSAMYRCASSARGQPSTDTQYFGPGTRLTVL.

The chain recombines TRBV28 with TRBJ1-2; TRBD1 agrees at 9 bases. The ends lost 6 bases at V and 7 bases at J; junction bases unmatched: 9. The germline V gene has CDR1 MDHEN and CDR2 SYDVKM. CDR3 length equals 14 residues. The CDR3 DNA reads as TGTGCCAGCAGCCGTGGACAGGGGACCCGTGGCTACACCTTC. This gives the protein CASSRGQGTRGYTF.

The rearrangement links TRBV5-8 to TRBJ2-5, with TRBD1 matching 8 bases. The CDR3 sequence is 17 residues long. The germline gives CDR1 SGHTS, CDR2 YDEGEE. Trimming cost V 0 bases and J 5 bases; bases outside gene matches: 12. The DNA for the CDR3 is TGTGCCAGCAGCTTGGCCGGCCAGGGGGCGGGAATGGAGACCCAGTACTTC. Protein sequence: CASSLAGQGAGMETQYF. Based on the CDR3 plus reference TRBV5-8 and TRBJ2-5, the full variable domain is EAGVTQSPTHLIKTRGQQATLRCSPISGHTSVYWYQQALGLGLQFLLWYDEGEERNRGNFPPRFSGRQFPNYSSELNVNALELEDSALYLCASSLAGQGAGMETQYFGPGTRLLVL.

This clone was recorded only once. CDR3 sequence reads: CASSSTGSETQYF. The CDR3 DNA follows: TGTGCCAGCAGTTCCACAGGGTCAGAGACCCAGTACTTC. The rearrangement uses TRBV28 and TRBJ2-5, with D possibly TRBD1 on 6 matching bases. With 4 bases removed from V and 4 bases from J, the gap between germline ends came to 10 bases. CDR1 is MDHEN and CDR2 is SYDVKM in the germline V gene. The CDR3 has 13 residues.

This clone was observed a single time. A far larger clone is one base from this, pointing to a likely read error. J is TRBJ2-1 and V is TRBV11-3, with D perhaps TRBD2 (6 bases). CDR1 SGHNT and CDR2 YENEEA come from the germline V gene. The V end lost 2 bases, the J end lost 7 bases, and 15 bases lay between the germline ends. The CDR3 has 15 amino acids. The CDR3 sequence: CASSLYGRPFNEQFF. In DNA, the CDR3 is TGTGCCAGCAGCTTATACGGGAGACCGTTTAATGAGCAGTTCTTC.

On this clone: Mismatch with germline at one junction end may stem from a read error. Other DNA sequences in the sample encode the same CDR3. The V and J genes are TRBV5-1 and TRBJ2-7, with D possibly TRBD1 on 6 matching bases. The CDR3 spans 13 residues. Germline V gives CDR1 SGHRS, CDR2 YFSETQ. In DNA form, the CDR3 reads TGCGCTAGCAGCTCGGACAGTCACTACGAGCAATACTTC. Translated, it gives CASSSDSHYEQYF.

The chain carries TRBV7-9 and TRBJ2-6; no clear D gene. Trimming shortened V by 0 bases and J by 0 bases, and 0 bases separated the two germline ends. Germline CDR1 is SEHNR and CDR2 is FQNEAQ (reference sequence). This CDR3 is built from 14 residues. CDR3 amino acids: CASSLASGANVLTF. CDR3 DNA: TGTGCCAGCAGCTTAGCCTCTGGGGCCAACGTCCTGACTTTC.

CDR3 nucleotides: TGTGCCAGCAGTCCCCAGGTGGGTCAGCCCCAGCATTTT. Encoded protein: CASSPQVGQPQHF. This chain uses TRBV27 with TRBJ1-5; no definite D call. CDR3 length: 13 amino acids. V was clipped by 5 bases and J by 6 bases, with 11 bases between them. The germline V gene has CDR1 MNHEY and CDR2 SMNVEV (reference sequence).

The rearrangement joins TRBV30 to TRBJ2-2; 11 bases are shared with TRBD1. The germline V gene encodes CDR1 GTSNPN and CDR2 SVGIG (reference sequence). CDR3 length: 19 amino acids. V lost 4 bases, J lost 5 bases, and 18 bases stayed unmatched. This chain's CDR3 is CAWNTGTGGWGPVTGELFF. CDR3 nucleotide sequence: TGTGCCTGGAACACCGGGACAGGGGGTTGGGGGCCAGTTACCGGGGAGCTGTTTTTT. The whole variable domain, remainder taken from reference TRBV30 and TRBJ2-2, is SQTIHQWPATLVQPVGSPLSLECTVEGTSNPNLYWYRQAAGRGLQLLFYSVGIGQISSEVPQNLSASRPQDRQFILSSKKLLLSDSGFYLCAWNTGTGGWGPVTGELFFGEGSRLTVL.

In regard to this clone: This likely stems from a read error, as it lies one base from a far larger clone. Distinct nucleotide sequences in the sample also encode this CDR3. This chain connects TRBV30 to TRBJ2-5; tentatively, D is TRBD2 (6 bases). The J call may be faulty, since TRBJ2-7 better matches the DNA end. The CDR3 totals 14 residues. The germline gives CDR1 GTSNPN, CDR2 SVGIG (reference sequence). The CDR3, as DNA: TGTGCCTGGAGTGTACCCGGGGGAGGATACGAGCAGTACTTC. Translation: CAWSVPGGGYEQYF.

The chain is built from TRBV5-5 and TRBJ2-1, with 7 bases lining up with TRBD1. The V segment lost 4 bases and the J segment 0 bases; nucleotides outside the gene matches: 7. This CDR3 is built from 16 residues. The germline V gene has CDR1 SGHKS and CDR2 YYEKEE (reference sequence). The CDR3 spells CASSQRQGGSYNEQFF. In DNA, the CDR3 is TGTGCCAGCAGCCAAAGACAGGGCGGCTCCTACAATGAGCAGTTCTTC.

The chain recombines TRBV2 with TRBJ1-2; 7 nucleotides align to TRBD1. With V trimmed by 6 bases and J by 6 bases, 7 bases remained unmatched. From germline, CDR1 is SNHLY and CDR2 FYNNEI. There are 13 residues in the CDR3. The CDR3 nucleotides read TGTGCCAGCAGGTACCTACAGGGGAATGGCTACACCTTC. Amino acid sequence: CASRYLQGNGYTF.

This clone came up once. The chain links TRBV27 to TRBJ1-2; a possible D gene is TRBD1 (6 bases). V was pared by 2 bases and J by 6 bases, with 13 bases between. From germline, CDR1 is MNHEY and CDR2 SMNVEV (reference sequence). The CDR3 is made up of 14 amino acids. CDR3 DNA: TGTGCCAGCAGTTTAAACGAGGGGGTGAATGGCTACACCTTC. It yields the protein CASSLNEGVNGYTF.